These 3 T cell receptor beta chains were all obtained from the same sample, sequenced in a study of cytomegalovirus exposure and HLA in healthy donors. The PCR made use of 60 Vbeta and 13 Jbeta primers. Data came from immunoSEQ multiplex PCR; TCRdb stores just in-frame clones and leaves some out. Seen here are 160,000 or so clones, around four fifths observed once, and the top ten hold approximately 9.8%. Sequenced: PBMCs. Receptor source: a man younger than 30 in good health and CMV-seropositive.

This chain links TRBV5-1 with TRBJ1-2, with D perhaps matching TRBD1 (6 bases). V was shortened by 2 bases and J by 4 bases, with 21 bases between the two germline ends. The CDR3 totals 17 residues. The V gene's germline CDR1 is SGHRS and CDR2 YFSETQ. The CDR3 nucleotides read TGCGCCAGCAGCTTCGGACAGACGAACATAAGATCCTATGGCTACACCTTC. Amino acid sequence: CASSFGQTNIRSYGYTF.

V gene TRBV5-1 combines with J gene TRBJ2-3; possibly TRBD1 for D (6 bases). The V end lost 0 bases, the J end lost 3 bases, and 8 bases lay between the germline ends. The CDR3 is made up of 14 amino acids. CDR1 and CDR2 (germline): SGHRS, YFSETQ. CDR3 DNA sequence: TGCGCCAGCAGCTTGGTGGGGGCGACAGATACGCAGTATTTT. Its protein is CASSLVGATDTQYF.

The V and J genes are TRBV6-5 and TRBJ1-3; 8 nucleotides match TRBD1. V dropped 5 bases and J dropped 2; count of bases not matched to a gene: 5. The CDR3 extends over 15 amino acids. From germline, CDR1 is MNHEY and CDR2 SVGAGI. The CDR3 sequence is CASSRRTGTGNTIYF. The CDR3 region has the DNA TGTGCCAGCAGTAGAAGGACAGGGACTGGAAACACCATATATTTT.